These 30 T cell receptor beta chains share one sample of origin, sequenced in a study of graft-versus-host responses after intestinal transplantation (dated by TCRdb to about 2021). Library prep was done by the immunoSEQ multiplex PCR assay. The immuneACCESS repertoire file appears here via TCRdb, limited to in-frame rearrangements. These files lack a portion of the clones; in checked studies, under half of the deficit traces to unresolved V genes, and the cause of the others is not known. This sample lists about 13,000 clones; 84% were detected once. Around a quarter of the sample rests with the top ten. Sequencing was performed on PBMCs, taken after intestinal transplantation. Source of these receptors: a human patient who received an intestinal transplant, so some T cells may come from the graft donor.

The J gene is TRBJ2-2, the V gene TRBV4-1, with D possibly matching TRBD1 (5 bases). Germline CDR1 is MGHRA and CDR2 is YSYEKL. V was shortened by 2 bases and J by 1 base, with 11 bases between the two germline ends. The CDR3 contains 16 residues. The CDR3 here is CASSQFGTGNTGELFF. In DNA, the CDR3 is TGCGCCAGCAGCCAATTCGGAACAGGGAACACCGGGGAGCTGTTTTTT.

The V gene is TRBV5-1, the J gene TRBJ2-1; D perhaps matches TRBD2 (6 bases). V was pared by 0 bases and J by 6 bases, with 16 bases between. Germline CDR1 SGHRS, CDR2 YFSETQ. The CDR3 consists of 16 residues. CDR3 in amino acids: CASSLVRDSLGNEQFF. The DNA of the CDR3 is TGCGCCAGCAGCTTGGTACGGGACTCCCTTGGCAATGAGCAGTTCTTC.

The chain uses TRBV5-4 and TRBJ1-2; 8 bases match TRBD1. The CDR3 length is 15 residues. J was trimmed by 7 bases and V by 4 bases; bases with no gene match: 12. Germline V gene lookup returns CDR1 SGHNT and CDR2 YYREEE (reference sequence). Written as DNA, the CDR3 is TGTGCCAGCAGCCAGGACAGGGCGGGGAATAGTGGCTACACCTTC. Translated: CASSQDRAGNSGYTF. Drawing the rest from reference TRBV5-4 and TRBJ1-2, the complete variable domain is ETGVTQSPTHLIKTRGQQVTLRCSSQSGHNTVSWYQQALGQGPQFIFQYYREEENGRGNFPPRFSGLQFPNYSSELNVNALELDDSALYLCASSQDRAGNSGYTFGSGTRLTVV.

This chain connects TRBV25-1 to TRBJ2-3; 7 bases map to TRBD2. This CDR3 region has 13 residues. The germline V gene encodes CDR1 MGHDK and CDR2 SYGVNS. V lost 8 bases to trimming and J lost 3 bases; unmatched junction nucleotides: 5. The CDR3 protein is CASGDYHTDTQYF. CDR3 DNA sequence: TGTGCCAGCGGGGACTACCATACAGATACGCAGTATTTT.

This clone was seen only once. The chain has TRBV5-1 and TRBJ2-7, with unresolved D. The CDR3 runs 13 residues. Per the germline V gene, CDR1 is SGHRS and CDR2 is YFSETQ. V was cut by 5 bases and J by 4 bases, with 13 bases left in between. In DNA form, the CDR3 reads TGCGCCAGCAGGGTGGCTAGAGATTACGAGCAGTACTTC. It specifies CASRVARDYEQYF. The full variable domain, rest sourced from reference TRBV5-1 and TRBJ2-7, is KAGVTQTPRYLIKTRGQQVTLSCSPISGHRSVSWYQQTPGQGLQFLFEYFSETQRNKGNFPGRFSGRQFSNSRSEMNVSTLELGDSALYLCASRVARDYEQYFGPGTRLTVT.

The V gene is TRBV5-1, the J gene TRBJ2-3; 9 bases map to TRBD2. This CDR3 comprises 16 residues. Germline CDR1 is SGHRS and CDR2 is YFSETQ. V was clipped by 5 bases and J by 6 bases; unmatched bases: 13. As DNA, the CDR3 is TGCGCCAGCAGTTCCCTTCAGGCGGGAGGGACCGATACGCAGTATTTT. Translation: CASSSLQAGGTDTQYF. The full variable domain, its missing parts supplied by reference TRBV5-1 and TRBJ2-3, is KAGVTQTPRYLIKTRGQQVTLSCSPISGHRSVSWYQQTPGQGLQFLFEYFSETQRNKGNFPGRFSGRQFSNSRSEMNVSTLELGDSALYLCASSSLQAGGTDTQYFGPGTRLTVL.

CDR3 amino acids: CASSEHRAYEQYF. The CDR3 DNA is TGTGCCAGCAGTGAACACAGGGCCTACGAGCAGTACTTC. The chain recombines TRBV6-1 with TRBJ2-7, with TRBD1 as a possible D gene (6 bases). V was cut by 2 bases and J by 2 bases, with 7 bases left in between. The CDR3 is 13 residues long. Per germline, CDR1 MNHNS and CDR2 SASEGT.

The chain carries TRBV19 and TRBJ1-1, with D unclear. V was trimmed by 6 bases and J by 4 bases, leaving 12 bases between them. Germline CDR1 LNHDA, CDR2 SQIVND (reference sequence). The CDR3 spans 13 residues. CDR3 nucleotide sequence: TGTGCCAGTAGCCAATGGGGAGGCACTGAAGCTTTCTTT. It is translated as CASSQWGGTEAFF.

V usage is TRBV19 and J usage is TRBJ2-6; no definite D call. The V end was cut by 1 base, the J end by 0 bases, with 1 base between. The germline V gene has CDR1 LNHDA and CDR2 SQIVND (reference sequence). CDR3 size: 14 residues. Here the CDR3 DNA reads TGTGCCAGTAGTATAGGCTCTGGGGCCAACGTCCTGACTTTC. Protein sequence: CASSIGSGANVLTF. The full variable domain, its missing parts supplied by reference TRBV19 and TRBJ2-6, is DGGITQSPKYLFRKEGQNVTLSCEQNLNHDAMYWYRQDPGQGLRLIYYSQIVNDFQKGDIAEGYSVSREKKESFPLTVTSAQKNPTAFYLCASSIGSGANVLTFGAGSRLTVL.

V gene TRBV27 combines with J gene TRBJ2-7; D is undetermined. The CDR3 consists of 13 residues. Germline V gene lookup returns CDR1 MNHEY and CDR2 SMNVEV (reference sequence). Between the trimmed V and J ends, which lost 4 bases and 0 bases, there was a span of 7 bases. The CDR3 DNA is TGTGCCAGCAGTTGGGCTAGCTCCTACGAGCAGTACTTC. It encodes CASSWASSYEQYF.

V and J are TRBV7-9 and TRBJ2-1, with D perhaps matching TRBD2 (5 bases). Germline V gene sequence: CDR1 SEHNR, CDR2 FQNEAQ (reference sequence). V lost 1 base and J lost 8, with 15 bases in between. This CDR3 region has 15 residues. The CDR3 DNA sequence: TGTGCCAGCAGCTTAGGGTATTTTGTGAGGGATGAGCAGTTCTTC. It is translated as CASSLGYFVRDEQFF.

This clone was found a few times. The gene calls are TRBV7-9 and TRBJ2-7; 10 positions agree with TRBD2. J gave up 4 bases and V 3 bases, and 6 bases lay outside the gene matches. The CDR3 extends over 15 amino acids. Germline-derived CDR1 and CDR2 are SEHNR and FQNEAQ (reference sequence). Written as DNA, the CDR3 is TGTGCCAGCAGCTTCGGCTCTAGCGGGGGATACGAGCAGTACTTC. Its translation is CASSFGSSGGYEQYF.

This clone was observed a handful of times. The J gene is TRBJ2-7, the V gene TRBV11-2; D is possibly TRBD2 (5 bases). The CDR3 runs to 14 residues. Germline V lookup: CDR1 SGHAT, CDR2 FQNNGV. Trimming cost V 1 base and J 1 base, with 8 bases left between them. The chain's CDR3 is CASSLAEGSYEQYF. The CDR3 DNA is TGTGCCAGCAGCTTAGCAGAGGGATCCTACGAGCAGTACTTC.

The chain carries TRBV6-5 and TRBJ2-3; D is possibly TRBD1 or TRBD2 (5 bases each). This CDR3 spans 14 amino acids. The ends were cut back, 1 base at V and 1 base at J, with 6 bases in the middle. CDR1 and CDR2 (germline): MNHEY, SVGAGI. The DNA for the CDR3 is TGTGCCAGCAGTTACTTGGGGGGCACAGATACGCAGTATTTT. Encoded protein: CASSYLGGTDTQYF.

The chain joins TRBV19 to TRBJ2-7, with TRBD1 matching over 8 bases. Germline V CDR1 and CDR2: LNHDA, SQIVND (reference sequence). The CDR3 sequence is 14 residues long. Trimming took 8 bases from V and 1 from J; bases not matched to a gene: 7. The CDR3 spells CASGDRGGSYEQYF. The CDR3 DNA is TGTGCCAGTGGAGACAGGGGTGGTTCCTACGAGCAGTACTTC. The full variable domain, rest sourced from reference TRBV19 and TRBJ2-7, is DGGITQSPKYLFRKEGQNVTLSCEQNLNHDAMYWYRQDPGQGLRLIYYSQIVNDFQKGDIAEGYSVSREKKESFPLTVTSAQKNPTAFYLCASGDRGGSYEQYFGPGTRLTVT.

The V and J genes are TRBV6-5 and TRBJ2-4; D may correspond to TRBD1 or TRBD2 (5 bases each). Germline V gene lookup returns CDR1 MNHEY and CDR2 SVGAGI. This CDR3 has 14 residues. V lost 1 base and J lost 5, with 9 bases in between. CDR3 sequence (DNA): TGTGCCAGCAGTTACTATGTGGGGGAAAACATTCAGTACTTC. Translated: CASSYYVGENIQYF.

This chain links TRBV7-3 with TRBJ2-2; D might be TRBD1 (5 bases). The CDR3 consists of 14 residues. Trimming took 5 bases from V and 5 from J, leaving 12 bases between them. CDR1 SGHTA and CDR2 FQGTGA come from the germline V gene. CDR3 coding DNA: TGTGCCAGCAGCCGACAGACGCGGACCGGGGAGCTGTTTTTT. As protein: CASSRQTRTGELFF.

The V gene is TRBV7-8, the J gene TRBJ2-1, with 9 bases aligning to TRBD1. Looked up from germline, CDR1 is SGHVS and CDR2 is FQNEAQ. The V gene end was trimmed by 5 bases and the J gene end by 7 bases; junction bases not matched to a gene: 9. This CDR3 spans 15 amino acids. CDR3 nucleotide sequence: TGTGCCAGCAGCGGCTCCGGGACAGGGTATAATGAGCAGTTCTTC. Translated, it gives CASSGSGTGYNEQFF.

The CDR3 loop reads CASSHLFSGANVLTF. The CDR3 DNA is TGTGCCAGCAGCCATCTCTTCTCTGGGGCCAACGTCCTGACTTTC. The chain is built from TRBV11-3 and TRBJ2-6; D gene ambiguous. CDR3 length equals 15 residues. V was trimmed by 5 bases and J by 0 bases, leaving 8 bases between them. Germline loops: CDR1 SGHNT, CDR2 YENEEA.

The chain couples TRBV6-1 to TRBJ2-7; perhaps TRBD1 as D (5 bases). The ends were cut back, 7 bases at V and 6 bases at J, with 19 bases in the middle. Germline V lookup: CDR1 MNHNS, CDR2 SASEGT. The CDR3 consists of 14 residues. The CDR3, as DNA: TGTGCCAGCACCTCAAACCCGCCAGGGTTCGAGCAGTACTTC. Translation gives CASTSNPPGFEQYF.

V and J are TRBV28 and TRBJ1-2, with unresolved D. Trimming left V 6 bases short and J 0 bases short, with 5 bases between. The CDR3 has 12 amino acids. The germline V gene encodes CDR1 MDHEN and CDR2 SYDVKM. The CDR3 reads CASRPPNYGYTF. The DNA for the CDR3 is TGTGCCAGCAGACCGCCTAACTATGGCTACACCTTC.

This CDR3 is CASSYTGHAHTDTQYF. In DNA, the CDR3 is TGTGCCAGCAGTTACACAGGGCACGCACACACAGATACGCAGTATTTT. The chain is built from TRBV6-5 and TRBJ2-3; weak D call: TRBD1 (6 bases). The CDR3 has 16 amino acids. The germline CDR1 and CDR2 sequences are MNHEY and SVGAGI. V lost 2 bases and J 2 bases, leaving 14 bases between the germline ends.

The genes are TRBV5-1 and TRBJ2-1; 9 bases map to TRBD2. From germline, CDR1 is SGHRS and CDR2 YFSETQ. Germline trimming cut 0 bases from V and 1 base from J; bases unmatched to any gene: 2. This CDR3 comprises 16 residues. CDR3 DNA sequence: TGCGCCAGCAGCTTGGCGGCGGGAGGGTCCTACAATGAGCAGTTCTTC. It encodes CASSLAAGGSYNEQFF.

DNA of the CDR3: TGTGCCAGCACCCCCCCCGGGGCAGCCGGTTATGGCTACACCTTC. Its protein is CASTPPGAAGYGYTF. The V and J genes are TRBV7-8 and TRBJ1-2, with D possibly TRBD1 on 5 matching bases. Germline values: CDR1 SGHVS, CDR2 FQNEAQ. This CDR3 has 15 amino acids. The V and J ends lost 7 bases and 5 bases respectively, with 20 bases between them.

CDR3 residues: CSVYRGDTGELFF. The CDR3 bases are TGCAGCGTTTACAGGGGGGACACCGGGGAGCTGTTTTTT. This chain joins TRBV29-1 and TRBJ2-2, with TRBD1 matching 8 bases. Trimming cost V 5 bases and J 3 bases; bases outside gene matches: 2. The germline V gene has CDR1 SQVTM and CDR2 ANQGSEA. This CDR3 has 13 residues.

The chain's CDR3 is CASRGLAGGAKGFF. As DNA, the CDR3 is TGTGCCAGCAGGGGACTAGCGGGAGGGGCCAAAGGGTTCTTC. The rearrangement joins TRBV2 to TRBJ2-1, with TRBD2 matching over 16 bases. CDR1 is SNHLY and CDR2 is FYNNEI in the germline V gene. The CDR3 length is 14 residues. The V segment lost 6 bases and the J segment 15 bases; nucleotides outside the gene matches: 8.

This chain connects TRBV5-4 to TRBJ1-5; no clear D gene. Trimming stripped 4 bases from V and 5 bases from J, with 10 bases between. In germline, CDR1 is SGHNT, CDR2 YYREEE (reference sequence). The CDR3 sequence is 13 residues long. As DNA, the CDR3 is TGTGCCAGCAGCGTTGACAATCATCAGCCCCAGCATTTT. It specifies CASSVDNHQPQHF.

This clone is a singleton in its sample. V usage is TRBV11-1 and J usage is TRBJ2-2, with unresolved D. V lost 0 bases, J lost 8 bases, and 7 bases lay in between. Germline-derived CDR1 and CDR2 are SGHAT and FQDESV (reference sequence). The CDR3 sequence is 13 residues long. CDR3 nucleotides: TGTGCCAGCAGCTTAGCAAGTTTAGGGGAGCTGTTTTTT. It yields the protein CASSLASLGELFF.

The chain joins TRBV6-5 to TRBJ1-1; the D gene is possibly TRBD1 (5 bases). Germline V lookup: CDR1 MNHEY, CDR2 SVGAGI. Trimming shortened V by 5 bases and J by 5 bases, and 15 bases separated the two germline ends. The CDR3 runs to 14 residues. CDR3 in amino acids: CASSDRDLVTEAFF. The CDR3 DNA follows: TGTGCCAGCAGTGACCGGGACCTTGTGACTGAAGCTTTCTTT.

This chain joins TRBV27 and TRBJ2-7; TRBD2 is a possible D gene (6 bases). CDR1 and CDR2 from the germline V gene are MNHEY and SMNVEV (reference sequence). This CDR3 is built from 16 residues. Trimming pared 5 bases from V and 6 bases from J, leaving 23 bases between. DNA of the CDR3: TGTGCCAGCAGTCTTCACGGAGGGGCCCGCGGCAGCGAGCAGTACTTC. This codes for CASSLHGGARGSEQYF.